One and the same sample provided the 15 T cell receptor beta chains below, sequenced in a study of low-dose radiotherapy and immunotherapy resistance in tumors. As to time point: before trial treatment. Primers targeting TRAV and TRBV primed first-strand cDNA, covering alpha and beta chains. TCRs were put through around 20 PCR cycles of amplification with Phusion. A constant-region primer and the V-primer adapter served as the primer pair. From the reads, TCRdb called clonotypes with MiXCR, one entry per CDR3 protein. The repertoire consists of tens of thousands of distinct CDR3 sequences, with 9.4% occurring once and the leading ten covering around 0.96%. This material consisted of PBMCs, taken before treatment. Every receptor here comes from a male donor with prostate cancer.

Points on this clonotype: This sequence is one base from a far larger clone and is likely a read error. The rearrangement joins TRBV13 to TRBJ2-3, with 11 bases that match TRBD2. The CDR3 runs 14 residues. Germline V gene sequence: CDR1 PRHDT, CDR2 FYEKMQ (reference sequence). This CDR3 is CASAVSGRADMQYF. CDR3 nucleotides: TGTGCCAGCGCGGTTAGCGGGAGGGCAGATATGCAGTATTTT.

This clonotype was detected many times. This chain connects TRBV29-1 to TRBJ2-2; D is possibly TRBD1 (5 bases). V lost 4 bases, J lost 4 bases, and 10 bases lay in between. The CDR3 runs 13 residues. Germline CDR1 and CDR2: SQVTM and ANQGSEA. The CDR3 loop reads CSVVLGPTGELFF. CDR3 coding DNA: TGCAGCGTTGTTCTGGGGCCCACCGGGGAGCTGTTTTTT.

In its sample, this clonotype was seen many times. The CDR3 protein is CASSQEGNSGANVLTF. The CDR3 DNA reads TGTGCCAGCAGCCAAGAAGGGAATTCTGGGGCCAACGTCCTGACTTTC. The chain carries TRBV3-1 and TRBJ2-6, with D unclear. The germline gives CDR1 LGHDT, CDR2 YNNKEL (reference sequence). V was shortened by 0 bases and J by 1 base, with 7 bases between the two germline ends. The length of the CDR3 is 16 residues.

On this clonotype: A far larger clone lies a single base away; this is likely a read error. V usage is TRBV20-1 and J usage is TRBJ2-7; TRBD2 might be the D (5 bases). Deletions cut 3 bases from V and 7 bases from J, with 10 bases between. Germline values: CDR1 DFQATT, CDR2 SNEGSKA (reference sequence). This CDR3 has 11 amino acids. The CDR3 DNA reads as TGCAGTGCTAGTAGGGAGAATGAGCAGTACTTC. This gives the protein CSASRENEQYF.

In its sample, this clonotype was seen many times. The V call is TRBV18, the J call TRBJ2-2; 14 bases are shared with TRBD2. Per the germline V gene, CDR1 is KGHSH and CDR2 is LQKENI. The junction had 7 bases not matched to a gene; V was cut back by 4 bases and J by 6 bases. CDR3 size: 17 residues. DNA for the CDR3: TGTGCCAGCTCACTCGGACTAGCGGGAGGAAAGGCCGGGGAGCTGTTTTTT. It codes for CASSLGLAGGKAGELFF.

Ten or more counts support this clonotype. The chain recombines TRBV2 with TRBJ2-7; 8 nucleotides line up with TRBD1. The length of the CDR3 is 14 residues. J lost 5 bases, V lost 3 bases, and 6 bases had no gene match. Germline CDR1 SNHLY, CDR2 FYNNEI. This chain's CDR3 is CASSDTSRGHEQYF. CDR3 nucleotides: TGTGCCAGCAGTGATACCAGCAGGGGGCACGAGCAGTACTTC.

The table lists this clonotype with many counts. The chain is built from TRBV20-1 and TRBJ2-7; D remains unclear. CDR3 length: 13 residues. Germline V gene sequence: CDR1 DFQATT, CDR2 SNEGSKA (reference sequence). Trimming left V 7 bases short and J 2 bases short, with 15 bases between. CDR3 DNA: TGCAGTGGCCTGAGACCCAGAACCTACGAGCAGTACTTC. It yields the protein CSGLRPRTYEQYF.

This clonotype has just a few counts. The rearrangement links TRBV19 to TRBJ1-5, with D tentatively TRBD1 (6 bases). The V end lost 0 bases, the J end lost 0 bases, and 9 bases lay between the germline ends. The CDR3 length is 16 residues. Germline CDR1 reads LNHDA; CDR2 reads SQIVND (reference sequence). CDR3 nucleotide sequence: TGTGCCAGTAGTATAGATCCGGGACATAGCAATCAGCCCCAGCATTTT. This sequence encodes CASSIDPGHSNQPQHF. Full variable domain (remainder filled in from reference TRBV19 and TRBJ1-5): DGGITQSPKYLFRKEGQNVTLSCEQNLNHDAMYWYRQDPGQGLRLIYYSQIVNDFQKGDIAEGYSVSREKKESFPLTVTSAQKNPTAFYLCASSIDPGHSNQPQHFGDGTRLSIL.

This clonotype has ten or more counts. The V gene is TRBV9, the J gene TRBJ2-2, with D perhaps matching TRBD2 (6 bases). The germline V gene has CDR1 SGDLS and CDR2 YYNGEE. Trimming cost V 5 bases and J 3 bases, with 11 bases left between them. The CDR3 sequence is 14 residues long. CDR3 sequence: CASRGLEYTGELFF. The CDR3, as DNA: TGTGCCAGCAGGGGACTCGAGTACACCGGGGAGCTGTTTTTT.

This clonotype was counted ten times or more. V and J are TRBV28 and TRBJ2-4; D unresolved. Between the trimmed V and J ends, which lost 7 bases and 0 bases, there was a span of 10 bases. The CDR3 totals 14 residues. Germline V CDR1 and CDR2: MDHEN, SYDVKM. The CDR3 coding sequence is TGTGCCAGCAACCCCACACTAGCCAAAAACATTCAGTACTTC. Protein: CASNPTLAKNIQYF.

In its sample, this clonotype was seen many times. CDR3 coding DNA: TGTGCCAGCTCACCGGGACAGACGGAGACCCAGTACTTC. This encodes CASSPGQTETQYF. V and J are TRBV18 and TRBJ2-5, with 7 bases fitting TRBD1. Germline V gene lookup returns CDR1 KGHSH and CDR2 LQKENI. V was clipped by 3 bases and J by 5 bases; unmatched bases: 3. The CDR3 runs 13 residues. The entire variable domain, with the rest obtained from reference TRBV18 and TRBJ2-5, is as follows: NAGVMQNPRHLVRRRGQEARLRCSPMKGHSHVYWYRQLPEEGLKFMVYLQKENIIDESGMPKERFSAEFPKEGPSILRIQQVVRGDSAAYFCASSPGQTETQYFGPGTRLLVL.

This clonotype showed up many times. V gene TRBV29-1 combines with J gene TRBJ2-1; tentatively, D is TRBD2 (7 bases). CDR3 length equals 18 residues. Per germline, CDR1 SQVTM and CDR2 ANQGSEA. Trimming cost V 4 bases and J 3 bases, with 25 bases left between them. CDR3 nucleotide sequence: TGCAGCGTTGTGGGGGCCCTAGCAGGAGCGGGACTCTACAATGAGCAGTTCTTC. Translation: CSVVGALAGAGLYNEQFF.

The table lists this clonotype with many counts. The V and J genes are TRBV7-9 and TRBJ2-5, with D unresolved. CDR1 and CDR2 from the germline V gene are SEHNR and FQNEAQ (reference sequence). With 7 bases removed from V and 2 bases from J, the gap between germline ends came to 8 bases. The CDR3 is 12 amino acids. The CDR3 sequence is CASTETQETQYF. For the CDR3, the DNA is TGTGCCAGCACCGAGACACAAGAGACCCAGTACTTC. The complete variable domain, with remaining parts taken from reference TRBV7-9 and TRBJ2-5, reads DTGVSQNPRHKITKRGQNVTFRCDPISEHNRLYWYRQTLGQGPEFLTYFQNEAQLEKSRLLSDRFSAERPKGSFSTLEIQRTEQGDSAMYLCASTETQETQYFGPGTRLLVL.

This clonotype was observed at least ten times. The chain couples TRBV20-1 to TRBJ2-7; D is possibly TRBD1 (6 bases). There are 14 residues in the CDR3. Germline loops: CDR1 DFQATT, CDR2 SNEGSKA (reference sequence). The V end was cut by 5 bases, the J end by 0 bases, with 14 bases between. CDR3 bases: TGCAGTGCTTCCGACAGGCATCTCTCCTACGAGCAGTACTTC. This sequence encodes CSASDRHLSYEQYF.

Ten or more counts support this clonotype. The rearrangement uses TRBV5-1 and TRBJ1-2; D ambiguous. V lost 0 bases to trimming and J lost 3 bases, with 12 bases between them. CDR1 and CDR2 (germline): SGHRS, YFSETQ. This CDR3 region has 15 residues. CDR3 DNA sequence: TGCGCCAGCAGCTTGGGCGGACCGCCTGACTATGGCTACACCTTC. It is translated as CASSLGGPPDYGYTF.